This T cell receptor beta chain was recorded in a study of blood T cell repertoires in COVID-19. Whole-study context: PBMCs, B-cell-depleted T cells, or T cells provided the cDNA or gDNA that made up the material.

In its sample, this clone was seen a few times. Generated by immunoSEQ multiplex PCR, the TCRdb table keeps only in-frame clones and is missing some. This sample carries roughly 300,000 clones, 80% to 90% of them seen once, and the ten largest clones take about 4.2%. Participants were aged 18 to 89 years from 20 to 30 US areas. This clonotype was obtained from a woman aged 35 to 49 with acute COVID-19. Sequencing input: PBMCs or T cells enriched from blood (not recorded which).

As DNA, the CDR3 is TGCGCCAGCAGCCACCCACAGGGGGCTACGAACACTGAAGCTTTCTTT. It is translated as CASSHPQGATNTEAFF. J is TRBJ1-1 and V is TRBV4-3; TRBD1 matches 9 bases. Trimming took 3 bases from V and 1 from J; bases not matched to a gene: 6. Germline assignment: CDR1 LGHNA and CDR2 YSLEER. The length of the CDR3 is 16 residues.